These 21 T cell receptor beta chains originate from one sample sequenced in a study of cytomegalovirus exposure and HLA in healthy donors. The PCR made use of 60 Vbeta and 13 Jbeta primers. Clones were sequenced by immunoSEQ multiplex PCR, and TCRdb holds only the in-frame ones, with some missing. The sample yields about 200,000 clones, more than 60% seen once. Specimen: PBMCs. The receptors were sampled from a man in his forties or fifties in good health and CMV-seronegative.

This sequence joins TRBV28 and TRBJ1-5; maybe TRBD1 (6 bases). Germline-derived CDR1 and CDR2 are MDHEN and SYDVKM. The CDR3 runs to 15 residues. Trimming stripped 2 bases from V and 5 bases from J, with 13 bases between. The CDR3 loop is CASSLAGGVHQPQHF. The CDR3 DNA reads TGTGCCAGCAGTTTAGCGGGGGGCGTCCATCAGCCCCAGCATTTT.

The chain carries TRBV2 and TRBJ1-1, with D hard to call. The CDR3 loop spans 13 amino acids. Germline values: CDR1 SNHLY, CDR2 FYNNEI. V was cut by 7 bases and J by 0 bases, with 9 bases left in between. CDR3 sequence: CASISQMNTEAFF. DNA of the CDR3: TGTGCCAGCATAAGTCAGATGAACACTGAAGCTTTCTTT.

The chain combines TRBV5-6 with TRBJ2-3, with TRBD1 identical over 7 bases. The CDR3 is made up of 17 amino acids. CDR1 is SGHDT and CDR2 is YYEEEE in the germline V gene. The ends lost 4 bases at V and 5 bases at J; junction bases unmatched: 16. The CDR3 sequence: CASSPKVIDRVGDTQYF. The CDR3, as DNA: TGTGCCAGCAGCCCAAAAGTAATAGACAGGGTTGGAGATACGCAGTATTTT.

The rearrangement links TRBV5-5 to TRBJ2-1; 13 positions agree with TRBD2. Germline assignment: CDR1 SGHKS and CDR2 YYEKEE (reference sequence). This CDR3 has 17 residues. With V trimmed by 4 bases and J by 3 bases, 7 bases remained unmatched. CDR3 region: CASSLGTSGTNYNEQFF. The CDR3 DNA sequence: TGTGCCAGCAGCCTAGGGACTAGCGGGACCAACTACAATGAGCAGTTCTTC.

The rearrangement joins TRBV5-1 to TRBJ1-3, with D possibly TRBD1 on 6 matching bases. Trimming cost V 1 base and J 0 bases, with 11 bases left between them. CDR1 is SGHRS and CDR2 is YFSETQ in the germline V gene. This CDR3 spans 16 amino acids. The CDR3 DNA reads TGCGCCAGCAGCTTGACAGGGCCCAGCTCTGGAAACACCATATATTTT. Its translation is CASSLTGPSSGNTIYF.

DNA of the CDR3: TGTGCCAGCAGTTTGGACGGGGAGGCCTACGAGCAGTACTTC. Amino acids: CASSLDGEAYEQYF. V and J are TRBV6-1 and TRBJ2-7, with D perhaps matching TRBD2 (6 bases). With 5 bases removed from V and 2 bases from J, the gap between germline ends came to 13 bases. The CDR3 covers 14 residues. The germline gives CDR1 MNHNS, CDR2 SASEGT.

The V and J genes are TRBV6-5 and TRBJ2-7; 9 bases are a match to TRBD1. The length of the CDR3 is 15 residues. Trimming took 5 bases from V and 5 from J; bases not matched to a gene: 10. Germline V lookup: CDR1 MNHEY, CDR2 SVGAGI. The CDR3 protein is CASSTQFRQGDEQYF. CDR3 bases: TGTGCCAGCAGTACCCAATTCAGACAGGGGGACGAGCAGTACTTC.

This clone was counted a few times. The rearrangement joins TRBV11-2 to TRBJ2-1; 8 bases are shared with TRBD2. The junction had 7 bases not matched to a gene; V was cut back by 2 bases and J by 4 bases. Germline V lookup: CDR1 SGHAT, CDR2 FQNNGV. CDR3 size: 16 residues. The DNA for the CDR3 is TGTGCCAGCAGCTTAACGGTAGCGGGAACGTACAATGAGCAGTTCTTC. Its translation: CASSLTVAGTYNEQFF.

V is TRBV27 and J is TRBJ1-4; TRBD1 might be the D (5 bases). CDR3 size: 14 residues. V was shortened by 2 bases and J by 4 bases, with 8 bases between the two germline ends. Germline V lookup: CDR1 MNHEY, CDR2 SMNVEV (reference sequence). The chain's CDR3 is CASSLQGGNEKLFF. The DNA for the CDR3 is TGTGCCAGCAGTTTACAGGGTGGTAATGAAAAACTGTTTTTT.

The rearrangement links TRBV29-1 to TRBJ2-5; D might be TRBD2 (6 bases). Gene TRBJ2-7 matches the end of the DNA better, so the J call may be wrong. Germline CDR1 SQVTM, CDR2 ANQGSEA. CDR3 size: 13 residues. The CDR3 coding sequence is TGCAGCGTCCGGTGGGGGACTTCCTACGAGCAGTACTTC. This sequence encodes CSVRWGTSYEQYF.

This sequence joins TRBV7-3 and TRBJ2-1, with D perhaps TRBD2 (5 bases). The length of the CDR3 is 13 residues. CDR1 and CDR2 (germline): SGHTA, FQGTGA. V was pared by 3 bases and J by 9 bases, with 12 bases between. CDR3 coding DNA: TGTGCCAGCAGCTTGCTAGCTACTGGTGAGCAGTTCTTC. This sequence encodes CASSLLATGEQFF.

Only a few counts were recorded for this clone. V is TRBV10-3 and J is TRBJ1-5, with 9 bases that match TRBD1. This CDR3 is built from 16 residues. CDR1 and CDR2 (germline): ENHRY, SYGVKD. The V and J ends lost 0 bases and 2 bases, in that order; junction bases with no gene match: 2. The CDR3 nucleotides read TGTGCCATCAGTGAGTCGACAGGGGGGGGCAATCAGCCCCAGCATTTT. This codes for CAISESTGGGNQPQHF.

This chain joins TRBV30 and TRBJ2-5; 8 bases fit TRBD1. V was pared by 7 bases and J by 3 bases, with 4 bases of the junction left unmatched. The CDR3 extends over 12 amino acids. CDR1 and CDR2 (germline): GTSNPN, SVGIG (reference sequence). The CDR3 region is CAYDRGEETQYF. In DNA form, the CDR3 reads TGTGCCTACGACAGGGGTGAAGAGACCCAGTACTTC.

This clone was recorded once. This sequence joins TRBV30 and TRBJ2-5; D gene ambiguous. The CDR3 length is 13 residues. The V gene lost 4 bases and the J gene lost 4 bases, with 13 bases spanning the gap. Germline lookup yields CDR1 GTSNPN and CDR2 SVGIG (reference sequence). In DNA form, the CDR3 reads TGTGCCTGGAAAGCAGTCCTAGGAGAGACCCAGTACTTC. Translated: CAWKAVLGETQYF.

The chain is built from TRBV30 and TRBJ1-4, with 12 positions matching TRBD1. CDR3 length: 15 amino acids. The ends lost 1 base at V and 5 bases at J; junction bases unmatched: 2. Germline values: CDR1 GTSNPN, CDR2 SVGIG (reference sequence). CDR3 nucleotide sequence: TGTGCCTGGAGTGAAGGGACAGGGGGCAATGAAAAACTGTTTTTT. Translated, it gives CAWSEGTGGNEKLFF.

The chain links TRBV21-1 to TRBJ1-3; the table's TRBD1 call for D was not verified on the DNA. TRBV21-1 is annotated as a pseudogene. This CDR3 has 18 residues. DNA for the CDR3: TGTGCCAGCAGCAAAGGGTCAGGGTATTGCCCCTCTGGAAACACCATATATTTT. Amino acids: CASSKGSGYCPSGNTIYF.

The chain is built from TRBV6-5 and TRBJ2-7; maybe TRBD2 (6 bases). The CDR3 consists of 14 residues. Per the germline V gene, CDR1 is MNHEY and CDR2 is SVGAGI. Trimming stripped 6 bases from V and 3 bases from J, with 15 bases between. The CDR3 nucleotides read TGTGCCAGCAGACTGGCGGGACCCAGCTACGAGCAGTACTTC. Protein product: CASRLAGPSYEQYF.

The gene calls are TRBV18 and TRBJ2-3; D unclear. CDR1 and CDR2 from the germline V gene are KGHSH and LQKENI. The length of the CDR3 is 13 residues. Between the trimmed V and J ends, which lost 3 bases and 1 base, there was a span of 5 bases. For the CDR3, the DNA is TGTGCCAGCTCACCCATCCGCACAGATACGCAGTATTTT. Encoded protein: CASSPIRTDTQYF.

The chain combines TRBV28 with TRBJ1-2; 9 bases match TRBD1. The CDR3 totals 13 residues. Per the germline V gene, CDR1 is MDHEN and CDR2 is SYDVKM. J gave up 9 bases and V 7 bases, and 9 bases lay outside the gene matches. CDR3 sequence (DNA): TGTGCCAGCACTGTAGGACAGGGGTCTAGCTACACCTTC. Translated: CASTVGQGSSYTF.

This chain connects TRBV7-8 to TRBJ2-7; 9 bases align to TRBD1. The germline gives CDR1 SGHVS, CDR2 FQNEAQ. The CDR3 length is 14 residues. The trim removed 6 bases at V and 3 bases at J, leaving 6 bases unmatched. CDR3 residues: CASSRLDRGYEQYF. In nucleotides, the CDR3 is TGTGCCAGCAGTAGGTTGGACAGGGGCTACGAGCAGTACTTC.

This chain joins TRBV5-1 and TRBJ2-4; D may be TRBD2 (5 bases). Deletions cut 5 bases from V and 1 base from J, with 13 bases between. CDR3 length: 15 amino acids. Germline values: CDR1 SGHRS, CDR2 YFSETQ. CDR3 nucleotide sequence: TGCGCCAGCAGTCCACCCCGGGGTGCCAAAAACATTCAGTACTTC. Translation gives CASSPPRGAKNIQYF.